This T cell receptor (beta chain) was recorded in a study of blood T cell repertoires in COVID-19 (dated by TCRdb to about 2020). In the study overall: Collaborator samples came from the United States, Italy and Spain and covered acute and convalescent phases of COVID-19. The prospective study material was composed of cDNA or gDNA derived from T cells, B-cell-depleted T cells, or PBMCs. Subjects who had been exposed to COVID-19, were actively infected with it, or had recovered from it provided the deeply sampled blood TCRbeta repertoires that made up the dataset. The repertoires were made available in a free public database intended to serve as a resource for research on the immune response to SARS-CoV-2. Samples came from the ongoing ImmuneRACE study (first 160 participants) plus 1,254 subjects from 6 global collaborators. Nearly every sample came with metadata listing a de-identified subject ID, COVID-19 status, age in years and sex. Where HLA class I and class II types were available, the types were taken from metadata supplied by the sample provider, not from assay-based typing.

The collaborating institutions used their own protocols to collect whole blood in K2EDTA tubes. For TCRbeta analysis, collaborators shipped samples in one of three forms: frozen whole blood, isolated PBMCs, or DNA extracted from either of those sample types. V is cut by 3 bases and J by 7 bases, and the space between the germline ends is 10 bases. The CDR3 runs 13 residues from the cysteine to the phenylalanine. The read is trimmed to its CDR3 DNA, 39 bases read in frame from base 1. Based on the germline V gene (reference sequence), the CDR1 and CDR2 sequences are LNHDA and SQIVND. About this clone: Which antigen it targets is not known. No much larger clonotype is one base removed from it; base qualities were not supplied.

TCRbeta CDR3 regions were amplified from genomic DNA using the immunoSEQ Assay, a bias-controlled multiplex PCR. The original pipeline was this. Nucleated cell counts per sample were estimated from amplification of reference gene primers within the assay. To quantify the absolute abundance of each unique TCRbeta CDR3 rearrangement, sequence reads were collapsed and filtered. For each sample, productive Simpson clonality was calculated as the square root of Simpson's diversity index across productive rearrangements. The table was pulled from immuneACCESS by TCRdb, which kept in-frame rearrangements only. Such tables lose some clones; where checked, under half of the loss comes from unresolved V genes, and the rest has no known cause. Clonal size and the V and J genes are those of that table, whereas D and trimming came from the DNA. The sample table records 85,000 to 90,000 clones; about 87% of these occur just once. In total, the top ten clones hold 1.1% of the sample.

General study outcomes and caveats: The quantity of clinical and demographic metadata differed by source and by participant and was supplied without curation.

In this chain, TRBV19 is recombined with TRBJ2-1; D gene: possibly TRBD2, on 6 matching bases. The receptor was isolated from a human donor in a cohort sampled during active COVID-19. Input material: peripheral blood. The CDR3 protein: CASSIGLANEQFF. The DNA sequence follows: TGTGCCAGTAGTATTGGTCTAGCGAATGAGCAGTTCTTC.